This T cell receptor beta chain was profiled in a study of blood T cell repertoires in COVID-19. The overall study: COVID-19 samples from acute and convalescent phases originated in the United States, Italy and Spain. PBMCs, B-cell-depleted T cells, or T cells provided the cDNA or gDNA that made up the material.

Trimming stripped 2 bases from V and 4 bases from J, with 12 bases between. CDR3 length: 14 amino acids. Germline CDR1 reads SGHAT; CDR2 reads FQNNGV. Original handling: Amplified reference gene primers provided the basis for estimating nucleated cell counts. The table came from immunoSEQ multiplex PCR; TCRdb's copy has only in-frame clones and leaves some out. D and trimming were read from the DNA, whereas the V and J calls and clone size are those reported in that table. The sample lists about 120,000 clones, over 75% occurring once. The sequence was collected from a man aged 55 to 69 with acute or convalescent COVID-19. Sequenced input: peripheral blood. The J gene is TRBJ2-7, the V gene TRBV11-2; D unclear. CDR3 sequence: CASSLQVVSYEQYF. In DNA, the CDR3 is TGTGCCAGCAGCTTACAGGTAGTCAGTTACGAGCAGTACTTC.